The 16 T cell receptor beta chains in this list originate from one sample, sequenced in a study of shared clonotypes between healthy human individuals (dated by TCRdb to 2019 to 2021). CD8 naive samples were CD45RO-negative cells positively selected for CCR7, giving a CD45RA+CCR7+ population that excluded TemRA cells. Library preparation employed the immunoSEQ multiplex PCR assay. TCRdb's version of the immuneACCESS table is confined to in-frame rearrangements and falls short of the full clone set. An unresolved V gene accounts for under half of the shortfall where checked; the remainder is of unknown origin. In all, the sample holds roughly 2.1 million clones, and about 93% of those were seen once. The top ten constitute 1.5% to 2% of the sample. Specimen: naive CD8+ T cells from PBMCs. Sample cell subset or site, as interpreted from the label and publication: CD45RA+CCR7+. The receptors stem from a man aged 18-30 years in good health. Some clones in this sample may be carry-over from other donors' samples.

The chain joins TRBV4-3 to TRBJ1-3; TRBD1 is a possible D gene (6 bases). This CDR3 contains 18 residues. The V end was cut by 0 bases, the J end by 1 base, with 16 bases between. Germline V CDR1 and CDR2: LGHNA, YSLEER. CDR3 loop: CASSQDLYNRVSGNTIYF. CDR3 bases: TGCGCCAGCAGCCAAGATCTTTACAACAGGGTTTCTGGAAACACCATATATTTT.

The chain recombines TRBV4-3 with TRBJ1-2; tentative D call: TRBD1 (5 bases). The CDR3 consists of 15 residues. Germline V lookup: CDR1 LGHNA, CDR2 YSLEER. V lost 0 bases and J 1 base, leaving 9 bases between the germline ends. This chain's CDR3 is CASSQDRGNNYGYTF. The CDR3 DNA is TGCGCCAGCAGCCAAGATAGGGGCAATAACTATGGCTACACCTTC.

The chain is built from TRBV7-9 and TRBJ2-3; 8 bases are shared with TRBD2. CDR3 length: 16 residues. Germline CDR1 SEHNR, CDR2 FQNEAQ (reference sequence). With 2 bases clipped from V and 3 bases from J, the junction kept 7 bases outside the gene matches. The CDR3 DNA reads as TGTGCCAGCAGCTTATGGGGGCGGGAGGCAACAGATACGCAGTATTTT. Amino acids: CASSLWGREATDTQYF. Drawing the rest from reference TRBV7-9 and TRBJ2-3, the complete variable domain is DTGVSQNPRHKITKRGQNVTFRCDPISEHNRLYWYRQTLGQGPEFLTYFQNEAQLEKSRLLSDRFSAERPKGSFSTLEIQRTEQGDSAMYLCASSLWGREATDTQYFGPGTRLTVL.

The chain has TRBV5-1 and TRBJ1-2; possibly TRBD1 for D (6 bases). V was shortened by 0 bases and J by 3 bases, with 27 bases between the two germline ends. The germline V gene encodes CDR1 SGHRS and CDR2 YFSETQ. This CDR3 has 20 residues. The CDR3 nucleotides read TGCGCCAGCAGCTTGGGATCCGGGACACCCAAAACCCCGCTGGACTATGGCTACACCTTC. Translation gives CASSLGSGTPKTPLDYGYTF.

This clone was observed a handful of times. The chain combines TRBV4-3 with TRBJ1-2; a weak D match, TRBD1 (5 bases). The CDR3 spans 17 residues. V was shortened by 7 bases and J by 0 bases, with 21 bases between the two germline ends. In germline, CDR1 is LGHNA, CDR2 YSLEER. Here the CDR3 reads CASTPGTAAGANYGYTF. CDR3 in DNA: TGCGCCAGCACCCCCGGGACTGCGGCAGGAGCTAACTATGGCTACACCTTC.

V gene TRBV4-1 combines with J gene TRBJ1-2, with D perhaps matching TRBD1 (5 bases). The CDR3 contains 16 residues. Germline V CDR1 and CDR2: MGHRA, YSYEKL. The germline V and J ends were trimmed by 1 base and 5 bases, with 17 bases remaining between them. The CDR3 protein is CASSQVWGEVGYGYTF. In nucleotides, the CDR3 is TGCGCCAGCAGCCAAGTATGGGGGGAGGTCGGGTATGGCTACACCTTC.

The gene calls are TRBV11-2 and TRBJ2-7, with D hard to call. The CDR3 has 12 amino acids. Between the trimmed V and J ends, which lost 4 bases and 0 bases, there was a span of 4 bases. Looked up from germline, CDR1 is SGHAT and CDR2 is FQNNGV. CDR3 sequence reads: CASSSISYEQYF. The CDR3 DNA reads as TGTGCCAGCAGCTCCATCTCCTACGAGCAGTACTTC.

This clone was observed a single time. J is TRBJ1-1 and V is TRBV7-9; D is unresolved. Germline lookup yields CDR1 SEHNR and CDR2 FQNEAQ (reference sequence). CDR3 length: 16 amino acids. The germline V and J ends were trimmed by 5 bases and 4 bases, with 20 bases remaining between them. The CDR3, as DNA: TGTGCCAGCAGCCCAGGAGGGTTTGTGTCGGGCACTGAAGCTTTCTTT. This codes for CASSPGGFVSGTEAFF.

The chain joins TRBV28 to TRBJ2-1, with a weak D call TRBD1 (6 bases). Germline V gene sequence: CDR1 MDHEN, CDR2 SYDVKM. There are 14 residues in the CDR3. Between the trimmed V and J ends, which lost 8 bases and 2 bases, there was a span of 13 bases. The CDR3 protein is CASQWTATYNEQFF. As DNA, the CDR3 is TGTGCCAGCCAGTGGACAGCGACCTACAATGAGCAGTTCTTC.

The chain has TRBV28 and TRBJ1-2, with D hard to call. Germline V gives CDR1 MDHEN, CDR2 SYDVKM. The CDR3 totals 13 residues. Trimming took off 6 bases at V and 3 bases at J, with 11 bases between the two ends. DNA for the CDR3: TGTGCCAGCAGCCCGGGAGGGTACTATGGCTACACCTTC. Residues: CASSPGGYYGYTF.

CDR3 region: CASSSWTGVETQYF. Here the CDR3 DNA reads TGCGCCAGCAGCTCCTGGACAGGAGTAGAGACCCAGTACTTC. The rearrangement joins TRBV5-1 to TRBJ2-5, with 7 bases matching TRBD1. The CDR3 contains 14 residues. CDR1 is SGHRS, CDR2 YFSETQ, per germline. The junction had 6 bases not matched to a gene; V was cut back by 3 bases and J by 4 bases.

This clone has a handful of counts. The chain recombines TRBV2 with TRBJ2-2, with unresolved D. This CDR3 contains 11 residues. With 6 bases removed from V and 5 bases from J, the gap between germline ends came to 4 bases. Germline V gives CDR1 SNHLY, CDR2 FYNNEI. CDR3 protein: CASRRTGELFF. DNA for the CDR3: TGTGCCAGCAGGCGGACCGGGGAGCTGTTTTTT.

The CDR3 nucleotides are TGTGCCAGCAGCGTAGAACCGGGACAGGGGTTTAATGAGCAGTTCTTC. Translated: CASSVEPGQGFNEQFF. V usage is TRBV9 and J usage is TRBJ2-1; the match to TRBD1 covers 10 bases. Germline loops: CDR1 SGDLS, CDR2 YYNGEE. Losses at the gene ends were 0 bases for V and 7 bases for J; bases not matched to a gene: 7. The CDR3 has 16 residues.

J is TRBJ2-7 and V is TRBV5-1, with D unclear. Per the germline V gene, CDR1 is SGHRS and CDR2 is YFSETQ. The V and J ends lost 0 bases and 1 base respectively, with 5 bases between them. The CDR3 loop spans 13 amino acids. The CDR3 DNA reads TGCGCCAGCAGCTTGGGACATTCCTACGAGCAGTACTTC. Protein: CASSLGHSYEQYF.

The V gene is TRBV4-1, the J gene TRBJ2-5, with 7 nucleotides matching TRBD2. The CDR3 has 15 amino acids. V lost 3 bases, J lost 8 bases, and 12 bases stayed unmatched. Germline V gene sequence: CDR1 MGHRA, CDR2 YSYEKL. CDR3 sequence: CASSQVPGLPLTQYF. CDR3 bases: TGCGCCAGCAGCCAGGTCCCGGGACTACCACTTACCCAGTACTTC.

V and J are TRBV27 and TRBJ2-7; D gene unclear. CDR3 length: 14 amino acids. Germline values: CDR1 MNHEY, CDR2 SMNVEV (reference sequence). V dropped 5 bases and J dropped 5 bases, with 16 bases sitting between them. CDR3 amino acids: CASSPQTGGHEQYF. Written as DNA, the CDR3 is TGTGCCAGCAGTCCACAGACGGGTGGACACGAGCAGTACTTC.